This section outlines one T cell receptor (beta chain) sequence together with its context. Between the trimmed V and J ends, which lost 2 bases and 5 bases, there was a span of 7 bases. Germline CDR1 SGHTA, CDR2 FQGNSA. The CDR3 length is 13 residues. The data originate from a study of blood T cell repertoires in COVID-19. For the study at large: Collection of acute and convalescent COVID-19 samples took place in the United States, Italy and Spain. Nucleic acid was either cDNA or gDNA, and it came from T cells, B-cell-depleted T cells, or PBMCs.

The authors' processing: Amplification of reference gene primers provided the estimated nucleated cell counts. Clones were read by immunoSEQ multiplex PCR, and TCRdb kept only the in-frame ones, dropping some. V and J calls and clone size are those listed in that table; D and trimming were worked out from the DNA. The table includes around 130,000 clones, 85% to 90% detected once. The chain employs TRBV7-2 and TRBJ1-5; weak D call: TRBD1 (5 bases). The TCR was taken from an elderly woman with acute or convalescent COVID-19. Sample: peripheral blood. The chain's CDR3 is CASSLIRDQPQHF. DNA for the CDR3: TGTGCCAGCAGCTTAATCAGGGATCAGCCCCAGCATTTT.